One sample yielded the 19 T cell receptor beta chains listed below, sequenced in a study of Ad26.COV2.S vaccination and SARS-CoV-2 variants. Sequencing was performed with immunoSEQ multiplex PCR; in TCRdb, only in-frame clones are kept and a portion is missing. This sample has hundreds of thousands of clones; more than 70% occur once, and the top ten carry about 1.5%. Regarding treatment: roughly 19 received Ad26.COV2.S at low or high dose, single or two shots; 5 received placebo; per-sample allocation not given. Sampling occurred on day 63 after the first vaccine or placebo injection. Source: peripheral blood, taken in a trial of Ad26.COV2.S vaccine versus placebo. These receptors came from a person between 18 and 59 years old who received the Ad26.COV2.S COVID-19 vaccine or a placebo.

This clone was recorded only once. The chain links TRBV11-2 to TRBJ2-1; D is unclear. Germline V lookup: CDR1 SGHAT, CDR2 FQNNGV. This CDR3 has 12 amino acids. Trimming left V 1 base short and J 5 bases short, with 3 bases between. In DNA, the CDR3 is TGTGCCAGCAGCTTAGGGGACAATGAGCAGTTCTTC. Its protein is CASSLGDNEQFF.

This clone was counted only a few times. The chain recombines TRBV3-1 (or the pseudogene TRBV3-2) with TRBJ1-6; TRBD1 might be the D (5 bases). Trimming shortened V by 1 base and J by 5 bases, and 15 bases separated the two germline ends. The length of the CDR3 is 17 residues. CDR1 and CDR2 from the germline V gene are LGHDT and YNNKEL (reference sequence). CDR3 in DNA: TGTGCCAGCAGCCAAGGAGGGGCCAGGTCCAATAATTCACCCCTCCACTTT. Residues: CASSQGGARSNNSPLHF.

The gene calls are TRBV2 and TRBJ1-2; D possibly corresponds to TRBD1 (5 bases). The CDR3 has 14 residues. V was cut by 2 bases and J by 4 bases, with 11 bases left in between. Germline values: CDR1 SNHLY, CDR2 FYNNEI. Here the CDR3 reads CASSEQGLGYGYTF. Written as DNA, the CDR3 is TGTGCCAGCAGTGAACAGGGACTCGGCTATGGCTACACCTTC.

J is TRBJ1-2 and V is TRBV3-1 (or the pseudogene TRBV3-2); D might be TRBD1 (6 bases). The V gene's germline CDR1 is LGHDT and CDR2 YNNKEL (reference sequence). The V gene lost 6 bases and the J gene lost 4 bases, with 12 bases spanning the gap. This CDR3 comprises 13 residues. CDR3 residues: CASSLDRIYGYTF. The CDR3, as DNA: TGTGCCAGCAGTCTTGACAGGATCTATGGCTACACCTTC.

V usage is TRBV27 and J usage is TRBJ1-5; weak D call: TRBD1 (6 bases). Trimming pared 5 bases from V and 5 bases from J, leaving 13 bases between. The CDR3 is made up of 14 amino acids. Germline V gene sequence: CDR1 MNHEY, CDR2 SMNVEV (reference sequence). The CDR3 region has the DNA TGTGCCAGCAGTCATCGGACAGAAGATCAGCCCCAGCATTTT. Its protein product is CASSHRTEDQPQHF.

This rearrangement joins TRBV7-9 to TRBJ2-1; D may be TRBD2 (7 bases). The CDR3 sequence is 15 residues long. V lost 5 bases to trimming and J lost 5 bases, with 16 bases between them. The germline gives CDR1 SEHNR, CDR2 FQNEAQ (reference sequence). The CDR3 protein is CASSPRGGVNNEQFF. The CDR3, as DNA: TGTGCCAGCAGCCCAAGGGGGGGAGTCAACAATGAGCAGTTCTTC.

The V and J genes are TRBV20-1 and TRBJ1-1, with D uncertain. Germline-derived CDR1 and CDR2 are DFQATT and SNEGSKA (reference sequence). The CDR3 is made up of 11 amino acids. The V end lost 4 bases, the J end lost 5 bases, and 8 bases lay between the germline ends. The CDR3, as DNA: TGCAGTGCTACCCAAGTGACTGAAGCTTTCTTT. Its protein product is CSATQVTEAFF.

Turning to this clone: Other DNA sequences of this sample code for an identical CDR3. V is TRBV27 and J is TRBJ1-2, with 7 bases matching TRBD1. Germline V CDR1 and CDR2: MNHEY, SMNVEV (reference sequence). CDR3 length equals 14 residues. Unmatched junction bases numbered 5, after V lost 5 bases and J lost 2 bases. The CDR3 nucleotides are TGTGCCAGCAGTCCCAAGACAGGGAACTATGGCTACACCTTC. This sequence encodes CASSPKTGNYGYTF.

The rearrangement joins TRBV12-3 or TRBV12-4 to TRBJ2-2; D is ambiguous. The CDR3 spans 12 residues. Trimming shortened V by 5 bases and J by 6 bases, and 7 bases separated the two germline ends. CDR3 sequence reads: CASSPIPGELFF. The CDR3 bases are TGTGCCAGCAGTCCCATCCCCGGGGAGCTGTTTTTT.

CDR3 in amino acids: CASSPVPSQYQETQYF. CDR3 nucleotide sequence: TGTGCCAGCTCACCGGTCCCGTCACAGTACCAAGAGACCCAGTACTTC. The gene calls are TRBV18 and TRBJ2-5; D remains ambiguous. V lost 3 bases to trimming and J lost 0 bases, with 14 bases between them. This CDR3 comprises 16 residues. Germline loops: CDR1 KGHSH, CDR2 LQKENI.

The gene calls are TRBV18 and TRBJ1-2, with D perhaps matching TRBD1 (5 bases). V lost 2 bases and J 0 bases, leaving 7 bases between the germline ends. CDR1 and CDR2 (germline): KGHSH, LQKENI. The CDR3 is 14 amino acids. The CDR3 region has the DNA TGTGCCAGCTCACCAGACAGTACTAACTATGGCTACACCTTC. It is translated as CASSPDSTNYGYTF. The full variable domain, with the rest looked up from reference TRBV18 and TRBJ1-2, is NAGVMQNPRHLVRRRGQEARLRCSPMKGHSHVYWYRQLPEEGLKFMVYLQKENIIDESGMPKERFSAEFPKEGPSILRIQQVVRGDSAAYFCASSPDSTNYGYTFGSGTRLTVV.

The chain combines TRBV24-1 with TRBJ2-7; D may be TRBD1 (6 bases). This CDR3 contains 12 residues. From germline, CDR1 is KGHDR and CDR2 SFDVKD. V was cut by 4 bases and J by 6 bases, with 9 bases left in between. The CDR3 sequence is CATSDPRGEQYF. In DNA, the CDR3 is TGTGCCACCAGTGACCCCAGGGGCGAGCAGTACTTC.

The J gene is TRBJ2-1, the V gene TRBV4-1, with 7 bases identical to TRBD2. Per the germline V gene, CDR1 is MGHRA and CDR2 is YSYEKL. Germline trimming cut 0 bases from V and 5 bases from J; bases unmatched to any gene: 4. This CDR3 spans 15 amino acids. CDR3 in DNA: TGCGCCAGCAGCCAAGATAAGACTAGCCACAATGAGCAGTTCTTC. The encoded protein is CASSQDKTSHNEQFF.

This clone was counted a single time. Its ends do not fully match the called genes, so a read error is possible. CDR3 sequence: CASSKEASGSGEQFF. In DNA, the CDR3 is TGTGCCAGCAGCAAAGAGGCTAGCGGGAGTGGTGAGCAGTTCTTC. The J gene is TRBJ2-1, the V gene TRBV3-1 (or the pseudogene TRBV3-2), with TRBD2 identical over 10 bases. The CDR3 sequence is 15 residues long. Germline V gives CDR1 LGHDT, CDR2 YNNKEL (reference sequence).

The chain uses TRBV5-6 and TRBJ2-7; possible D gene TRBD1, 5 bases. CDR1 is SGHDT and CDR2 is YYEEEE in the germline V gene. This CDR3 spans 14 amino acids. Deletions cut 0 bases from V and 2 bases from J, with 9 bases between. CDR3 nucleotide sequence: TGTGCCAGCAGCTTGGGACAGTTACCCTACGAGCAGTACTTC. It is translated as CASSLGQLPYEQYF. Full variable domain (remainder filled in from reference TRBV5-6 and TRBJ2-7): DAGVTQSPTHLIKTRGQQVTLRCSPKSGHDTVSWYQQALGQGPQFIFQYYEEEERQRGNFPDRFSGHQFPNYSSELNVNALLLGDSALYLCASSLGQLPYEQYFGPGTRLTVT.

The chain uses TRBV23-1 and TRBJ1-1; no firm D call. TRBV23-1 is noted as an ORF with a role that remains uncertain. The CDR3 consists of 16 residues. V lost 2 bases and J lost 3, with 16 bases in between. CDR3 sequence reads: CASSQHDGLSDTEAFF. The CDR3 nucleotides are TGCGCCAGCAGTCAACACGACGGGCTTTCGGACACTGAAGCTTTCTTT.

CDR3 sequence: CAWSRKGAVAYEQYF. The CDR3 DNA follows: TGTGCCTGGAGTCGCAAGGGGGCGGTCGCCTACGAGCAGTACTTC. The chain carries TRBV30 and TRBJ2-7; TRBD1 agrees at 7 bases. CDR3 length equals 15 residues. Germline CDR1 reads GTSNPN; CDR2 reads SVGIG (reference sequence). Trimming cost V 2 bases and J 2 bases; bases outside gene matches: 9.

The CDR3 nucleotides read TGTGCCAGTAGTGGGGGTGAAAAACTGTTTTTT. It specifies CASSGGEKLFF. The chain recombines TRBV19 with TRBJ1-4; TRBD1 is a possible D gene (5 bases). Trimming took 5 bases from V and 7 from J, leaving 5 bases between them. The CDR3 length is 11 residues. The V gene's germline CDR1 is LNHDA and CDR2 SQIVND (reference sequence).

This sequence joins TRBV30 and TRBJ1-1; 8 bases are a match to TRBD1. Losses at the gene ends were 3 bases for V and 3 bases for J; bases not matched to a gene: 6. Germline CDR1 reads GTSNPN; CDR2 reads SVGIG (reference sequence). The CDR3 is 14 amino acids. CDR3 sequence: CAWSADRVHTEAFF. CDR3 nucleotide sequence: TGTGCCTGGAGCGCGGACAGGGTCCACACTGAAGCTTTCTTT.